The text below deals with one TCR beta chain. The data belong to a study of blood T cell repertoires in COVID-19. Looking at the study overall: From the United States, Italy and Spain came samples of acute and convalescent COVID-19.

The CDR3 is made up of 13 amino acids. CDR1 and CDR2 (germline): MNHNS, SASEGT. Trimming cost V 5 bases and J 9 bases; bases outside gene matches: 9. TCRdb's copy holds only in-frame clones and misses some; the assay was immunoSEQ multiplex PCR. The table records about 130,000 clones, around 81% of them present only once. The sequence derives from a man aged 55 to 69 with acute or convalescent COVID-19. The sample comprised peripheral blood. V and J are TRBV6-1 and TRBJ2-7; 8 bases align to TRBD1. CDR3 protein: CASSRDRPFVQYF. The CDR3 nucleotides read TGTGCCAGCAGTCGGGACAGGCCCTTCGTGCAGTACTTC.